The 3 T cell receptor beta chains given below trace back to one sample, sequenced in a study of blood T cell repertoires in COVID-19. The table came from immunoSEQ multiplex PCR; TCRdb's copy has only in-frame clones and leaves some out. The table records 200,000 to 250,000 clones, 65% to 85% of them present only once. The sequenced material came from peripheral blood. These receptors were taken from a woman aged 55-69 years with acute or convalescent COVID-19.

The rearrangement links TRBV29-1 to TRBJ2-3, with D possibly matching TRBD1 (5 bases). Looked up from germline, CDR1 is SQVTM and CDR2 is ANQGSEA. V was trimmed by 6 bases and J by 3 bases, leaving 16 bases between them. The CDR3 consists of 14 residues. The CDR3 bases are TGCAGCGTGTCTCAGGGCGGATGGACAGATACGCAGTATTTT. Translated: CSVSQGGWTDTQYF.

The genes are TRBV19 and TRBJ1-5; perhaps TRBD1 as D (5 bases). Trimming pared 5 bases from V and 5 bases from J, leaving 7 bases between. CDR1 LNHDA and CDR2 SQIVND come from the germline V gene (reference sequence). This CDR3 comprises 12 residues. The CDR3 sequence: CASSAQDQPQHF. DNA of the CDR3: TGTGCCAGTAGTGCACAGGATCAGCCCCAGCATTTT.

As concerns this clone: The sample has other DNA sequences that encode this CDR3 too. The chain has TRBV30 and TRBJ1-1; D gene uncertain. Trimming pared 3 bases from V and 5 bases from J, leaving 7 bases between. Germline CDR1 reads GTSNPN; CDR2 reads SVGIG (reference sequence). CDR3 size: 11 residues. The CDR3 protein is CAWSPITEAFF. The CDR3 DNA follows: TGTGCCTGGAGCCCTATAACTGAAGCTTTCTTT.